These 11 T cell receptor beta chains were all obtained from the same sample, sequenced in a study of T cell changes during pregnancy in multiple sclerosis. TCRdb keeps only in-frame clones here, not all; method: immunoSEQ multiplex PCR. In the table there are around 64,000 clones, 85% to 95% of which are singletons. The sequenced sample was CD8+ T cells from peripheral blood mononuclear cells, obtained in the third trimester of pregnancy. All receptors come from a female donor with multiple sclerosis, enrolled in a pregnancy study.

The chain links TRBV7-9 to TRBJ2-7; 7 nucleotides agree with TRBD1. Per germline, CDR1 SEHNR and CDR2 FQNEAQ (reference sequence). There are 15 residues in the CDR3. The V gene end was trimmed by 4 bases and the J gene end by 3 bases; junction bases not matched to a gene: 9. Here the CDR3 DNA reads TGTGCCAGCAGCTCTCCGGGACAGAGGAGCTACGAGCAGTACTTC. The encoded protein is CASSSPGQRSYEQYF.

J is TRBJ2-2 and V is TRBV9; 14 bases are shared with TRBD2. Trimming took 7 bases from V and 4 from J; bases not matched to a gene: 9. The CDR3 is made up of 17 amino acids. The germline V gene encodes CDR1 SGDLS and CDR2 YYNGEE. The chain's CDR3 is CASGPGLAGAVTGELFF. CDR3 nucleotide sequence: TGTGCCAGCGGGCCGGGACTAGCGGGAGCGGTCACCGGGGAGCTGTTTTTT.

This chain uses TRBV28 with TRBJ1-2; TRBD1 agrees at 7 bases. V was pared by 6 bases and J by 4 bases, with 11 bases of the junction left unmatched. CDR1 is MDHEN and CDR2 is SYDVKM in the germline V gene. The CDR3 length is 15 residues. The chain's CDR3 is CASSPDRVDFYGYTF. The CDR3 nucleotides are TGTGCCAGCAGCCCTGACAGGGTAGACTTCTATGGCTACACCTTC.

The CDR3 nucleotides read TGCAGCGTGGTCTCTATGGCAGGCTATGGCTACACCTTC. Residues: CSVVSMAGYGYTF. The chain recombines TRBV29-1 with TRBJ1-2; D ambiguous. Looked up from germline, CDR1 is SQVTM and CDR2 is ANQGSEA. The length of the CDR3 is 13 residues. V lost 6 bases, J lost 4 bases, and 15 bases lay in between.

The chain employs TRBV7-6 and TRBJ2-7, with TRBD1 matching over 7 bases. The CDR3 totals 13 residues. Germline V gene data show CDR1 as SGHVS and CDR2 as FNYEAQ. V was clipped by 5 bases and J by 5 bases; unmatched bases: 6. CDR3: CASSPLGGNEQYF. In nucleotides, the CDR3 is TGTGCCAGCAGCCCCCTAGGGGGCAACGAGCAGTACTTC.

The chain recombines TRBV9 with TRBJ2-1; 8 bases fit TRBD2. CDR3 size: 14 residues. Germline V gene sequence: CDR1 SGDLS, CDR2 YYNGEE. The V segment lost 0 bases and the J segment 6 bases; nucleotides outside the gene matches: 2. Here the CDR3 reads CASSVGGLANEQFF. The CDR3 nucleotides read TGTGCCAGCAGCGTAGGTGGACTAGCCAATGAGCAGTTCTTC.

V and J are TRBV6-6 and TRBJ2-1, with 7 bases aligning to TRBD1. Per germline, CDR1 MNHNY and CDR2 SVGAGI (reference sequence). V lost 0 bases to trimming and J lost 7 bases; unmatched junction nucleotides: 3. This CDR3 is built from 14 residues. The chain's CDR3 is CASSYSAGGNEQFF. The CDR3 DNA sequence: TGTGCCAGCAGTTACTCCGCAGGGGGTAATGAGCAGTTCTTC.

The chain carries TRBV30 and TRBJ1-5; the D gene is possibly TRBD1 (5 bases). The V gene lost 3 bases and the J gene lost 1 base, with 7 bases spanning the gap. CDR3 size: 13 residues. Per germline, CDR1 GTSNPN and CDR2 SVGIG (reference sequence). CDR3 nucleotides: TGTGCCTGGAGCGGGGGGAGCAATCAGCCCCAGCATTTT. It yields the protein CAWSGGSNQPQHF.

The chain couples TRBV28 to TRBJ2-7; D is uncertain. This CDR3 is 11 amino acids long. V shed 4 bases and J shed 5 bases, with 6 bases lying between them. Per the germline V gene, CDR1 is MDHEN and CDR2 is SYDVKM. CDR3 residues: CASSYNNEQYF. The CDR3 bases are TGTGCCAGCAGTTACAACAACGAGCAGTACTTC.

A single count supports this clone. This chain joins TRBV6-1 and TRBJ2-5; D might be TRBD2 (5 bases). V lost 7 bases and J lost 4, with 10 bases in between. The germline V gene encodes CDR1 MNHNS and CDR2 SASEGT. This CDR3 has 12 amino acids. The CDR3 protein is CASIWGAETQYF. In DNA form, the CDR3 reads TGTGCCAGCATATGGGGAGCAGAGACCCAGTACTTC.

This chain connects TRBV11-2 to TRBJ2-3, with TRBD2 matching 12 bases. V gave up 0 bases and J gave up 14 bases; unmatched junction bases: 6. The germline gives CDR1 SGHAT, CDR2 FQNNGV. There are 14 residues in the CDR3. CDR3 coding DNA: TGTGCCAGCAGCTTAGATCGACTAGCGGGGGCCTGGTATTTT. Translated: CASSLDRLAGAWYF. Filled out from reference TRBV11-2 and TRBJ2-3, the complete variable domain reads EAGVAQSPRYKIIEKRQSVAFWCNPISGHATLYWYQQILGQGPKLLIQFQNNGVVDDSQLPKDRFSAERLKGVDSTLKIQPAKLEDSAVYLCASSLDRLAGAWYFGPGTRLTVL.